This TCR beta chain was recovered during a study of tumor and adjacent non-tumor tissue in lung cancer. With respect to this clonotype: The germline gene is not matched at one end of the junction; a read error may be the cause.

RNA was extracted from bulk tissue without any cell sorting. More than 3 cm separated this lung sample from the edge of the tumor. CDR3 length: 14 amino acids. The germline V gene has CDR1 SGHAT and CDR2 FQNNGV. TCRbeta libraries were built with three rounds of nested PCR, modified from ARM-PCR. Via MiXCR, TCRdb re-called the multiplex PCR reads, giving one row per CDR3 protein. The table includes tens of thousands of distinct CDR3 sequences, approximately 60% detected once. The chain carries TRBV11-2 and TRBJ1-2; TRBD1 is a possible D gene (6 bases). This sequence originates from a woman between 35 and 50 years old with non-small cell lung cancer. The specimen sequenced was distant non-tumor lung tissue. The CDR3 DNA follows: TGTGCCAGCAGCTTCAACGGACAGAACTATAGCTACGCCTTC. This codes for CASSFNGQNYSYAF.